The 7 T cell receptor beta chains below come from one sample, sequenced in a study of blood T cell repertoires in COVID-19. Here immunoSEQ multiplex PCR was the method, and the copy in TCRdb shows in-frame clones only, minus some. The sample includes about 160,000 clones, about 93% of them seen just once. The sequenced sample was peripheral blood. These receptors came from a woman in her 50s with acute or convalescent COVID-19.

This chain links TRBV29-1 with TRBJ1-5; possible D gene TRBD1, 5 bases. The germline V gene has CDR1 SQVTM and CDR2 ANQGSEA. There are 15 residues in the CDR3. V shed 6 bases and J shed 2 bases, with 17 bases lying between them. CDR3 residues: CSVTLGGTGNQPQHF. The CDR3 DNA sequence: TGCAGCGTCACTCTGGGGGGAACGGGCAATCAGCCCCAGCATTTT.

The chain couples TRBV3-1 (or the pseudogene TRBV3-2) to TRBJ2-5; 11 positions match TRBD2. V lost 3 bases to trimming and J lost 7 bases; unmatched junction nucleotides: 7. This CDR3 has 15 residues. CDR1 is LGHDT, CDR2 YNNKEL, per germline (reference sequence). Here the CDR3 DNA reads TGTGCCAGCAGCCAGTTAGCGGGGGGGCCGGGGACCCAGTACTTC. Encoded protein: CASSQLAGGPGTQYF.

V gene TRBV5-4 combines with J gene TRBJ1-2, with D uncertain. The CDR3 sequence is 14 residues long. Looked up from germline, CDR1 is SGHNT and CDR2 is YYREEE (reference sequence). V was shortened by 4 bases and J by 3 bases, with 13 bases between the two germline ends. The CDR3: CASSTAGQYYGYTF. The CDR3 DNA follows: TGTGCCAGCAGCACGGCGGGTCAATACTATGGCTACACCTTC.

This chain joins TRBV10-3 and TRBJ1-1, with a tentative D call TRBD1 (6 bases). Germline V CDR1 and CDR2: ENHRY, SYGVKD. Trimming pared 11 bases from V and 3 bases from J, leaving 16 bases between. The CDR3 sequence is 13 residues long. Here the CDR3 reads CALSRRQDTEAFF. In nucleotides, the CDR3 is TGTGCCCTTTCCCGTCGACAGGACACTGAAGCTTTCTTT.

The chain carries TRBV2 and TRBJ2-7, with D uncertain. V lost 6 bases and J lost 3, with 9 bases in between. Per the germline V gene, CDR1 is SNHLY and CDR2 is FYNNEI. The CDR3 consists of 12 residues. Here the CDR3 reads CASRVDIYEQYF. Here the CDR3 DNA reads TGTGCCAGCAGGGTTGACATCTACGAGCAGTACTTC. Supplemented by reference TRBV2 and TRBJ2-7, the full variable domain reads EPEVTQTPSHQVTQMGQEVILRCVPISNHLYFYWYRQILGQKVEFLVSFYNNEISEKSEIFDDQFSVERPDGSNFTLKIRSTKLEDSAMYFCASRVDIYEQYFGPGTRLTVT.

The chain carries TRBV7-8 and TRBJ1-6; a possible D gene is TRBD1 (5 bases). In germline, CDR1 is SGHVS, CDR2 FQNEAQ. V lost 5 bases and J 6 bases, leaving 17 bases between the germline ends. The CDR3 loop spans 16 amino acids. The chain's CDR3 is CASSPLDRAINSPLHF. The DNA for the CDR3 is TGTGCCAGCAGCCCCCTTGACAGAGCCATTAATTCACCCCTCCACTTT.

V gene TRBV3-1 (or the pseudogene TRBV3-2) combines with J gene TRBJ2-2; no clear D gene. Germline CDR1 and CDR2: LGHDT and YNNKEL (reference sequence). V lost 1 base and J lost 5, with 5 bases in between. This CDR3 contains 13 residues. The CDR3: CASSQGATGELFF. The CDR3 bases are TGTGCCAGCAGCCAAGGCGCAACCGGGGAGCTGTTTTTT.